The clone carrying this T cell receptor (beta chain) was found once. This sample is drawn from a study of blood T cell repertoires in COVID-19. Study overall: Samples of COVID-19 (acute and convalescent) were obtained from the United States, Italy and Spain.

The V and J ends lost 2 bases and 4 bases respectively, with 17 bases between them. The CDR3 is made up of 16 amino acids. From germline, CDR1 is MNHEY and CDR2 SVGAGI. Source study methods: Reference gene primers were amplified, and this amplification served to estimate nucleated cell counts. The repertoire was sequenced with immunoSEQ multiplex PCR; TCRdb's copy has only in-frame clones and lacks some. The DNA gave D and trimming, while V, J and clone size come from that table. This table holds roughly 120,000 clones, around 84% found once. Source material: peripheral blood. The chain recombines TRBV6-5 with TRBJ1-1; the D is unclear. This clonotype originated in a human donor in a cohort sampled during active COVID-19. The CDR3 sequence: CASSYLRAPGVTEAFF. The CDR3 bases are TGTGCCAGCAGTTACCTCCGTGCACCGGGAGTCACTGAAGCTTTCTTT.